A single sample is the source of the 2 T cell receptor beta chains below, sequenced in a study of regulatory T cells in long-lasting Graves disease. Stated time point: newly diagnosed GD, antithyroid drugs for less than 3 months. RNA isolated from PBMCs was used to make the TCR library. Building the TCR beta libraries relied on iRepertoire HTBI primers, and CDR3 regions underwent Arm-PCR. A single record per CDR3 protein comes from TCRdb applying MiXCR to the multiplex PCR reads. The table lists 530,000 or so distinct CDR3 sequences, 15% to 20% of them singletons. This sample was also put to use in a study of T cells in Graves' hyperthyroidism and ophthalmopathy.

Sequencing used peripheral blood mononuclear cells (PBMCs), obtained at new diagnosis, from a patient treated with antithyroid drugs. These receptor sequences come from a man between 18 and 35 years old with Graves disease.

This clonotype was seen once. The chain is built from TRBV20-1 and TRBJ2-1; 8 bases agree with TRBD2. Losses at the gene ends were 5 bases for V and 7 bases for J; bases not matched to a gene: 13. Germline V gene lookup returns CDR1 DFQATT and CDR2 SNEGSKA (reference sequence). CDR3 length: 15 residues. CDR3 sequence (DNA): TGCAGTGCTCCACGCGCGCGGGGCGGGAGGAATGAGCAGTTCTTC. The encoded protein is CSAPRARGGRNEQFF.

This clonotype appeared a single time. The V and J genes are TRBV19 and TRBJ2-1, with D perhaps given as TRBD1 or TRBD2 (5 bases each). The CDR3 covers 13 residues. The germline gives CDR1 LNHDA, CDR2 SQIVND (reference sequence). Trimming pared 5 bases from V and 10 bases from J, leaving 15 bases between. The CDR3 nucleotides are TGTGCCAGTAGTTCTTATAAGGGGACCGAGCAGTTCTTC. The encoded protein is CASSSYKGTEQFF.